Presented here are 21 T cell receptor beta chains from one specimen sequenced in a study of neurological immune-mediated disorders. Each CDR3 protein is one row after TCRdb ran MiXCR on the 5' RACE reads. This table has 75,000 to 90,000 distinct CDR3 sequences, 10% to 13% appearing once. The specimen was PBMCs. The origin of the receptors is a man aged 40-49 years in good health.

J is TRBJ2-3 and V is TRBV12-3 or TRBV12-4, with no clear D. V was cut by 3 bases and J by 1 base, with 5 bases left in between. The CDR3 contains 13 residues. CDR3 nucleotides: TGTGCCAGCAGTTTCTGGGGCACAGATACGCAGTATTTT. It codes for CASSFWGTDTQYF.

The rearrangement uses TRBV20-1 and TRBJ2-1, with 9 positions matching TRBD2. The trim removed 4 bases at V and 10 bases at J, leaving 11 bases unmatched. From germline, CDR1 is DFQATT and CDR2 SNEGSKA (reference sequence). The CDR3 contains 14 residues. The CDR3 reads CSAIRTGTSLEQFF. The CDR3 DNA sequence: TGCAGTGCTATCCGAACTGGGACTAGCTTGGAGCAGTTCTTC.

In this sample, this clonotype turned up many times. This chain links TRBV28 with TRBJ2-5; no firm D call. V lost 0 bases, J lost 3 bases, and 11 bases lay in between. The CDR3 consists of 15 residues. Germline CDR1 is MDHEN and CDR2 is SYDVKM. CDR3 region: CASSLWPLGEETQYF. CDR3 nucleotides: TGTGCCAGCAGTTTATGGCCCCTTGGGGAAGAGACCCAGTACTTC.

The J gene is TRBJ2-5, the V gene TRBV5-5; 9 nucleotides agree with TRBD1. The CDR3 consists of 14 residues. CDR1 SGHKS and CDR2 YYEKEE come from the germline V gene (reference sequence). J lost 4 bases, V lost 6 bases, and 7 bases had no gene match. The CDR3 DNA follows: TGTGCCAGCAACTCTGGACAGGGGAGAGAGACCCAGTACTTC. Encoded protein: CASNSGQGRETQYF.

Many counts were recorded for this clonotype. This sequence joins TRBV20-1 and TRBJ2-7, with 10 bases aligning to TRBD2. Germline CDR1 and CDR2: DFQATT and SNEGSKA (reference sequence). V lost 3 bases to trimming and J lost 3 bases; unmatched junction nucleotides: 11. This CDR3 spans 16 amino acids. CDR3 protein: CSASHQASGRLYEQYF. CDR3 coding DNA: TGCAGTGCTAGTCATCAGGCTAGCGGGAGACTCTACGAGCAGTACTTC.

At least ten counts were recorded for this clonotype. V usage is TRBV28 and J usage is TRBJ2-5; D is possibly TRBD1 (6 bases). V was shortened by 1 base and J by 5 bases, with 14 bases between the two germline ends. The CDR3 covers 15 residues. The germline V gene encodes CDR1 MDHEN and CDR2 SYDVKM. The CDR3 loop is CASSLSRGRWETQYF. The CDR3 DNA reads as TGTGCCAGCAGTTTATCCAGGGGAAGGTGGGAGACCCAGTACTTC.

This clonotype was recorded many times. This chain uses TRBV12-3 or TRBV12-4 with TRBJ2-1; tentative D call: TRBD2 (5 bases). The CDR3 contains 14 residues. Deletions cut 6 bases from V and 7 bases from J, with 16 bases between. The CDR3 bases are TGTGCCAGCAGCGCCAGAGGACGGGGTAATGAGCAGTTCTTC. This sequence encodes CASSARGRGNEQFF.

The gene calls are TRBV5-1 and TRBJ2-3; D is ambiguous. V lost 2 bases and J lost 2, with 18 bases in between. The CDR3 is 17 residues long. The germline CDR1 and CDR2 sequences are SGHRS and YFSETQ. In DNA form, the CDR3 reads TGCGCCAGCAGCTTCACCTGGCGGAAGGGTTCCACAGATACGCAGTATTTT. As protein: CASSFTWRKGSTDTQYF.

This clonotype was counted between two and nine times. This chain connects TRBV10-3 to TRBJ2-7; D may be TRBD2 (6 bases). Trimming removed 0 bases from V and 3 bases from J, with 6 bases in between. This CDR3 is built from 13 residues. Looked up from germline, CDR1 is ENHRY and CDR2 is SYGVKD. The CDR3 loop is CAISESGGYEQYF. The CDR3 DNA sequence: TGTGCCATCAGTGAGTCGGGGGGCTACGAGCAGTACTTC.

This clonotype was seen many times. The chain has TRBV9 and TRBJ2-3; 9 positions agree with TRBD1. Germline V CDR1 and CDR2: SGDLS, YYNGEE. This CDR3 is built from 16 residues. V lost 3 bases, J lost 2 bases, and 7 bases stayed unmatched. CDR3 region: CASSGWTGADTDTQYF. In DNA, the CDR3 is TGTGCCAGCAGCGGATGGACAGGGGCGGACACAGATACGCAGTATTTT.

The J gene is TRBJ2-7, the V gene TRBV20-1; a possible D gene is TRBD2 (5 bases). Germline-derived CDR1 and CDR2 are DFQATT and SNEGSKA (reference sequence). This CDR3 is built from 14 residues. V shed 2 bases and J shed 3 bases, with 14 bases lying between them. As DNA, the CDR3 is TGCAGTGCTAGAAGGGTGAGCCGGGGCTACGAGCAGTACTTC. Its protein product is CSARRVSRGYEQYF.

This clonotype was detected many times. The chain carries TRBV5-1 and TRBJ2-1; TRBD2 is a possible D gene (7 bases). Germline V gives CDR1 SGHRS, CDR2 YFSETQ. V lost 4 bases, J lost 6 bases, and 17 bases lay in between. There are 15 residues in the CDR3. CDR3 residues: CASSRGGAEGNEQFF. CDR3 sequence (DNA): TGCGCCAGCAGCCGAGGGGGGGCTGAGGGCAATGAGCAGTTCTTC.

This clonotype was counted many times. J is TRBJ2-5 and V is TRBV7-9; 7 nucleotides match TRBD2. The length of the CDR3 is 15 residues. Germline CDR1 and CDR2: SEHNR and FQNEAQ (reference sequence). Trimming at V came to 1 base and at J to 2 bases, leaving 4 bases not matched to a gene. The CDR3 reads CASSLVGLLQETQYF. The DNA of the CDR3 is TGTGCCAGCAGCTTAGTGGGACTATTACAAGAGACCCAGTACTTC.

This clonotype was counted at least ten times. This chain links TRBV5-1 with TRBJ2-3; 12 nucleotides match TRBD2. CDR3 length: 17 amino acids. CDR1 is SGHRS, CDR2 YFSETQ, per germline. V lost 1 base and J lost 3; bases outside the gene matches: 6. The CDR3 sequence is CASSLSPSGRGTDTQYF. Written as DNA, the CDR3 is TGCGCCAGCAGCTTGTCTCCTAGCGGGAGGGGGACAGATACGCAGTATTTT.

There are a few counts of this clonotype. J is TRBJ2-5 and V is TRBV18; D remains unclear. Germline V gene data show CDR1 as KGHSH and CDR2 as LQKENI. The CDR3 sequence is 15 residues long. The V gene lost 0 bases and the J gene lost 2 bases, with 10 bases spanning the gap. In DNA form, the CDR3 reads TGTGCCAGCTCACCACCGCCGTTAGGTCAAGAGACCCAGTACTTC. It is translated as CASSPPPLGQETQYF.

The chain combines TRBV5-1 with TRBJ2-2; D unclear. CDR1 and CDR2 (germline): SGHRS, YFSETQ. The germline V and J ends were trimmed by 2 bases and 3 bases, with 14 bases remaining between them. This CDR3 region has 16 residues. CDR3 residues: CASSFTEFGDTGELFF. In nucleotides, the CDR3 is TGCGCCAGCAGCTTCACGGAATTCGGCGACACCGGGGAGCTGTTTTTT.

The sample holds many counts of this clonotype. J is TRBJ2-1 and V is TRBV5-5, with 9 bases lining up with TRBD1. The germline V gene encodes CDR1 SGHKS and CDR2 YYEKEE (reference sequence). J gave up 3 bases and V 4 bases, and 5 bases lay outside the gene matches. This CDR3 is built from 15 residues. DNA for the CDR3: TGTGCCAGCAGCAGCGGACAGGGGTACTACAATGAGCAGTTCTTC. Amino acids: CASSSGQGYYNEQFF.

The J gene is TRBJ2-1, the V gene TRBV28; the D is unclear. V lost 5 bases and J 5 bases, leaving 13 bases between the germline ends. Germline lookup yields CDR1 MDHEN and CDR2 SYDVKM. The CDR3 covers 14 residues. CDR3 DNA sequence: TGTGCCAGCAGTATCCCAAACTGGAACAATGAGCAGTTCTTC. Translated: CASSIPNWNNEQFF.

Note on this clonotype: A much larger clone sits a single nucleotide away, making a read error possible. The chain has TRBV21-1 and TRBJ1-5; the table assigns TRBD1, which was not confirmed against the DNA. TRBV21-1 is reported as a pseudogene. CDR3 length: 15 amino acids. The CDR3 loop is CTSSSSDPSRQPQHF. In nucleotides, the CDR3 is TGTACCAGCAGCTCTTCGGACCCCTCTCGACAGCCCCAGCATTTT.

Remarks on this clonotype: A much larger clone lies a single base off, so this may be a read error. CDR3 DNA sequence: TGTGCCAGCAGTCGTGCCTGCACTACCTACGAGCAGTACTTC. Translation gives CASSRACTTYEQYF. The chain employs TRBV27 and TRBJ2-7; no firm D call. With 5 bases removed from V and 2 bases from J, the gap between germline ends came to 13 bases. The CDR3 sequence is 14 residues long. Germline CDR1 is MNHEY and CDR2 is SMNVEV (reference sequence).

This clonotype came up many times. The DNA of the CDR3 is TGTGCCATCAGTGATGGGGTCTACGGGGGGGAGCAGTTCTTC. Its translation is CAISDGVYGGEQFF. The V call is TRBV10-3, the J call TRBJ2-1; 7 bases align to TRBD2. After removal of 3 bases from V and 10 bases from J, the junction contained 9 bases not matched to a gene. Germline V lookup: CDR1 ENHRY, CDR2 SYGVKD. The CDR3 length is 14 residues.